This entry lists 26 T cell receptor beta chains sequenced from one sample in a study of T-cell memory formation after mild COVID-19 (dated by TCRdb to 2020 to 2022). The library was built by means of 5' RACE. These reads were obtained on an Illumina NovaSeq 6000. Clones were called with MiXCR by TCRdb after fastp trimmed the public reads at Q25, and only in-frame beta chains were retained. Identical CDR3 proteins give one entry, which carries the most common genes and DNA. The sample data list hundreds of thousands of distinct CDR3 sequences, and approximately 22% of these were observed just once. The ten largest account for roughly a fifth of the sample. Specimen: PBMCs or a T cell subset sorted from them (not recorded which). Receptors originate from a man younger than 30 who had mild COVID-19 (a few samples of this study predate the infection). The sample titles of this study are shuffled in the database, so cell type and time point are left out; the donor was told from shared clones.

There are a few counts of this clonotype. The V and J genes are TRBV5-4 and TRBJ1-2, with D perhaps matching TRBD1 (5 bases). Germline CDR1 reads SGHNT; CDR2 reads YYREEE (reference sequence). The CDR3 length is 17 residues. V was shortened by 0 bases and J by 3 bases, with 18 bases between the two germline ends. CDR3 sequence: CASSLELGHRADYGYTF. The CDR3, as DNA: TGTGCCAGCAGCTTGGAATTAGGACATCGGGCTGACTATGGCTACACCTTC.

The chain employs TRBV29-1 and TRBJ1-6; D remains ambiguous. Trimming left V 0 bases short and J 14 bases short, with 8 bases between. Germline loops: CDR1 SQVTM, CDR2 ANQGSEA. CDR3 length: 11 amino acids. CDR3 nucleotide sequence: TGCAGCGTTGAAGAAGAGGGTACCCTCCACTTT. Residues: CSVEEEGTLHF.

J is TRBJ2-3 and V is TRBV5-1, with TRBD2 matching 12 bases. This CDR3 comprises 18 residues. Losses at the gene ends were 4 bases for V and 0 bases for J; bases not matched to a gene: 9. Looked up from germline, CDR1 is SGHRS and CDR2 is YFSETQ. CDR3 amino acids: CASSSPTSGGASTDTQYF. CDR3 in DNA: TGCGCCAGCAGCAGCCCGACTAGCGGGGGTGCTAGCACAGATACGCAGTATTTT.

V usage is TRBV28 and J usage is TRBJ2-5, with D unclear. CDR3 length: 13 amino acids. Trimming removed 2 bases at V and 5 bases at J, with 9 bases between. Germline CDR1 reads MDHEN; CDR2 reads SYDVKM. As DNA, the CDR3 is TGTGCCAGCAGTTTACCGACCCCCGAGACCCAGTACTTC. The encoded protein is CASSLPTPETQYF.

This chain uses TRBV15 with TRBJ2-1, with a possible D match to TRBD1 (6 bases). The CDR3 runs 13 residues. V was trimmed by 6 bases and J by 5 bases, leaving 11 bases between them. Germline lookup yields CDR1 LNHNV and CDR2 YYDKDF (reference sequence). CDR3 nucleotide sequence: TGTGCCACCAGGGGCAGGGGCCACAATGAGCAGTTCTTC. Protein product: CATRGRGHNEQFF.

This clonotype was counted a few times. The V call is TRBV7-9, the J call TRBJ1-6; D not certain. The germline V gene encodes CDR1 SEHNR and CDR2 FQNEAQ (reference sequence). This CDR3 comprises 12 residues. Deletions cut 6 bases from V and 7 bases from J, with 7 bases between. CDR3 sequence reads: CASRKGNSPLHF. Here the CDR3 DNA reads TGTGCCAGCAGAAAAGGGAATTCACCCCTCCACTTT.

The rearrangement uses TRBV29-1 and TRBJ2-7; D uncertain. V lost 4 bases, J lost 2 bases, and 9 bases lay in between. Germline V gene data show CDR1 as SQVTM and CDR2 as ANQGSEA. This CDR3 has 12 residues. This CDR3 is CSVGDWTYEQYF. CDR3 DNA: TGCAGCGTTGGCGACTGGACCTACGAGCAGTACTTC.

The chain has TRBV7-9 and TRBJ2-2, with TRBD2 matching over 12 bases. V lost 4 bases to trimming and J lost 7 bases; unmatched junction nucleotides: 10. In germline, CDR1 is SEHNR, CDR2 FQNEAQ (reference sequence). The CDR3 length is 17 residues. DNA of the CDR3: TGTGCCAGCAGCTCCTGGACTAGCGGGGCTTTCGGCGGGGAGCTGTTTTTT. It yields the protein CASSSWTSGAFGGELFF. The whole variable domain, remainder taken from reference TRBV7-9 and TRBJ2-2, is DTGVSQNPRHKITKRGQNVTFRCDPISEHNRLYWYRQTLGQGPEFLTYFQNEAQLEKSRLLSDRFSAERPKGSFSTLEIQRTEQGDSAMYLCASSSWTSGAFGGELFFGEGSRLTVL.

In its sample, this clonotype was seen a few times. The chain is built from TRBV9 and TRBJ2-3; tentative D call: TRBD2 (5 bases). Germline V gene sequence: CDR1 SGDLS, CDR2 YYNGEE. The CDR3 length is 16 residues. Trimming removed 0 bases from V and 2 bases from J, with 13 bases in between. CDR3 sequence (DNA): TGTGCCAGCAGCGTAGGGGGAGCGCGATCCACAGATACGCAGTATTTT. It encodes CASSVGGARSTDTQYF.

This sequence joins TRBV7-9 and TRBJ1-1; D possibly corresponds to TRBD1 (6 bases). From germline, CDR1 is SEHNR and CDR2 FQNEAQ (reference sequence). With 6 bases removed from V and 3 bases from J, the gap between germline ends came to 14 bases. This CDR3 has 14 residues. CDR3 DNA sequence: TGTGCCAGCAGGTTCGCGGGGGCAGACACTGAAGCTTTCTTT. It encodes CASRFAGADTEAFF.

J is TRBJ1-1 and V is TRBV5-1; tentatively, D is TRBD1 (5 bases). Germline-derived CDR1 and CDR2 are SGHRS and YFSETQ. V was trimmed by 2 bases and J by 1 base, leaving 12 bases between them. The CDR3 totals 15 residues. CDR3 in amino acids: CASSFTGAENTEAFF. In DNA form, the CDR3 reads TGCGCCAGCAGCTTTACCGGGGCAGAGAACACTGAAGCTTTCTTT.

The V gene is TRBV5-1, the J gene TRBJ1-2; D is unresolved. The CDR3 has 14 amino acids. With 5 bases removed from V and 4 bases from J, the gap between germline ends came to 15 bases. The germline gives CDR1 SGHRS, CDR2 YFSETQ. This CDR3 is CASRMSGISYGYTF. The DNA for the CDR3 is TGCGCCAGCAGGATGTCGGGGATAAGCTATGGCTACACCTTC.

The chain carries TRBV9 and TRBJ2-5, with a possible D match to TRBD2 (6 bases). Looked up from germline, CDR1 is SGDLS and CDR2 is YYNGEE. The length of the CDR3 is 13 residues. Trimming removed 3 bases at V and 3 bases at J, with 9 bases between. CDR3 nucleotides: TGTGCCAGCAGCGCCCGGACTAAAGAGACCCAGTACTTC. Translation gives CASSARTKETQYF.

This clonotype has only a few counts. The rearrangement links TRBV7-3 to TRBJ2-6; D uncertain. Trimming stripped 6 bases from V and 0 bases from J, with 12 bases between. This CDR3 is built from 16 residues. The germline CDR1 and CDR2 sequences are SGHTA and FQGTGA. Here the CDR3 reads CASSRGRSSGANVLTF. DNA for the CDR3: TGTGCCAGCAGTCGCGGACGTTCCTCTGGGGCCAACGTCCTGACTTTC.

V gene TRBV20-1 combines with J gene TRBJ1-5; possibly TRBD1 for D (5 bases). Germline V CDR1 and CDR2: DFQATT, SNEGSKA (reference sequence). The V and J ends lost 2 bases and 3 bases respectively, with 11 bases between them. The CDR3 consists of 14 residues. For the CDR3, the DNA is TGCAGTGCTAGAAAGGCAGGGTACAATCAGCCCCAGCATTTT. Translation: CSARKAGYNQPQHF.

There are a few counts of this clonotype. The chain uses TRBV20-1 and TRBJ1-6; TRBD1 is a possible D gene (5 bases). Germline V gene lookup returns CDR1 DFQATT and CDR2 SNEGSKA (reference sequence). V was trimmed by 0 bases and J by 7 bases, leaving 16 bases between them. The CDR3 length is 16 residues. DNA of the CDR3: TGCAGTGCTAGAGATGCGGGGCGCGCGCGGAATTCACCCCTCCACTTT. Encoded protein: CSARDAGRARNSPLHF.

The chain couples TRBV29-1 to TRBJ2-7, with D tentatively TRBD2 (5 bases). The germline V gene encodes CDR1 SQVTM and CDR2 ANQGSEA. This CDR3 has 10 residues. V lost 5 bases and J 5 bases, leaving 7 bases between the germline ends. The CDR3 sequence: CSVTRNEQYV. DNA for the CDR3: TGCAGCGTTACTAGGAACGAGCAGTACGTC.

CDR3 bases: TGTGCCAGCAGTCCTACAGCTGGGGATTCACCCCTCCACTTT. This gives the protein CASSPTAGDSPLHF. The chain employs TRBV12-3 or TRBV12-4 and TRBJ1-6, with unresolved D. V gave up 5 bases and J gave up 8 bases, with 13 bases separating them. The CDR3 loop spans 14 amino acids.

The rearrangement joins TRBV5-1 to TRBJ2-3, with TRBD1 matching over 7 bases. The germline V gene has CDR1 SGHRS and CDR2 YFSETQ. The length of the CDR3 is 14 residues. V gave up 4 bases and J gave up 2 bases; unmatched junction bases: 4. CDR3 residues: CASSPGQDTDTQYF. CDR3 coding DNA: TGCGCCAGCAGCCCTGGACAGGACACAGATACGCAGTATTTT.

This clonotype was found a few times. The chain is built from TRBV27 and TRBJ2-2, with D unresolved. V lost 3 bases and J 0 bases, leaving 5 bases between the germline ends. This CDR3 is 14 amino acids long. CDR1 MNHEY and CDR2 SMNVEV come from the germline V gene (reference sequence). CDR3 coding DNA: TGTGCCAGCAGTTTCCTCGCGAACACCGGGGAGCTGTTTTTT. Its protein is CASSFLANTGELFF.

The CDR3 DNA reads TGTGCCAGCAGCGGCAGGGGGCCGGGAGAGCAGTACGTC. Translated, it gives CASSGRGPGEQYV. V usage is TRBV5-5 and J usage is TRBJ2-7; 8 positions match TRBD1. CDR1 is SGHKS, CDR2 YYEKEE, per germline (reference sequence). V lost 4 bases, J lost 7 bases, and 7 bases stayed unmatched. This CDR3 is built from 13 residues.

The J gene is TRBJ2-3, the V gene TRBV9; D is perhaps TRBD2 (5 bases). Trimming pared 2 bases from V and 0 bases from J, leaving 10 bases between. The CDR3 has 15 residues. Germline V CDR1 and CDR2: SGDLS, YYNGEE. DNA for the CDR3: TGTGCCAGCAGCGTTAGACGGACTAGCACAGATACGCAGTATTTT. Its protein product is CASSVRRTSTDTQYF.

CDR3 bases: TGCGCCAGCAGCTGGAGACTAGCGGGCCCCACAGATACGCAGTATTTT. Protein: CASSWRLAGPTDTQYF. The rearrangement links TRBV5-1 to TRBJ2-3; TRBD2 matches at 10 bases. Germline assignment: CDR1 SGHRS and CDR2 YFSETQ. The CDR3 is 16 amino acids. The J segment lost 2 bases and the V segment lost 3 bases, leaving 6 bases of the junction unmatched.

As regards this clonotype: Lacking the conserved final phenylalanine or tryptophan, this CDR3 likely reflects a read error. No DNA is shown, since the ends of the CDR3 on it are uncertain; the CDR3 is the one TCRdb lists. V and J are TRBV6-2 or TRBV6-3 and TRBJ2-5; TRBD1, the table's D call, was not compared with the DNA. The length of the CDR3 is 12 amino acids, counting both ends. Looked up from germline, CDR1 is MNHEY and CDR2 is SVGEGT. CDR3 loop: CASSYPGTGFPG.

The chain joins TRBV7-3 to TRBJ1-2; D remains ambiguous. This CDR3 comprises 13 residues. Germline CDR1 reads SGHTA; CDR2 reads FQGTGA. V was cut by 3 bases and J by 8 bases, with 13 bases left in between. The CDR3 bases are TGTGCCAGCAGCTTCGACATTAATGGGGGCTACACCTTC. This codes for CASSFDINGGYTF.

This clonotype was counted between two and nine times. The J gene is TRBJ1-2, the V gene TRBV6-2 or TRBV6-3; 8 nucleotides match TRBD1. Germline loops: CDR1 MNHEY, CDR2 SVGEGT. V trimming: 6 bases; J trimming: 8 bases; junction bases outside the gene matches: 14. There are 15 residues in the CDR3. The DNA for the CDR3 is TGTGCCAGCAGGGCGACTGACAGGGGAAGATACGGCTACACCTTC. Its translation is CASRATDRGRYGYTF.